This record covers a single T cell receptor (beta chain). The antigen is not known. The data belong to a study of cytomegalovirus exposure and HLA in healthy donors. Whole-study findings and limits: TCR association rates varied by HLA locus in a later analysis, with DRB1 highest and HLA-C lowest. Association with HLA alleles at 0.05 false discovery rate was found for 15,000 to 20,000 TCR beta sequences in a later analysis. A later analysis linked a missense DCLRE1C variant to TCR beta V- and J-gene trimming. Overall, approximately 150 TCR beta chains were annotated as cytomegalovirus-associated.

In the PCR, 60 Vbeta and 13 Jbeta primers were used. Sequenced by immunoSEQ multiplex PCR; TCRdb stores in-frame clones only, minus some. The profile shows under 150,000 clones, about 64% of them singletons. The origin of this receptor is a man aged 55 to 70 in good health and CMV-seronegative. Sequenced sample: PBMCs.

CDR3 region: CASILSGPRSLNTEAFF. The CDR3 bases are TGTGCCAGTATACTGAGCGGCCCAAGGAGCTTGAACACTGAAGCTTTCTTT. This rearrangement joins TRBV19 to TRBJ1-1; D remains ambiguous. CDR1 and CDR2 from the germline V gene are LNHDA and SQIVND (reference sequence). Deletions cut 7 bases from V and 0 bases from J, with 21 bases between. The CDR3 runs 17 residues.